This T cell receptor (beta chain) was retrieved from a study of T cell responses to AZD1222 COVID-19 vaccine. Study context: The study pooled second doses at about 4 or about 12 weeks. Study outcomes and limitations: Baseline antibody screening turned up just six or seven seropositive AZD1222 recipients. Rises in breadth and depth of Spike-specific TCRs came after two AZD1222 doses. Dominant at 160-218 and 743-854, vaccine-associated CD4 TCRs also spanned spike.

Data came from immunoSEQ multiplex PCR; TCRdb stores just in-frame clones and leaves some out. Counted here are about 120,000 clones, roughly nine tenths occurring once; the ten biggest clones make up 2% to 3%. The CDR3 covers 13 residues. V dropped 5 bases and J dropped 6 bases, with 10 bases sitting between them. Concerning this clone itself: Antigen unknown.

The chain joins TRBV12-3 or TRBV12-4 to TRBJ2-2; D call uncertain. The receptor's source is an adult in good health. Sequences were derived from peripheral blood, sampled on day 0 of AZD1222 vaccination. CDR3 sequence (DNA): TGTGCCAGCAGTAGACACGACGCCGGGGAGCTGTTTTTT. Protein sequence: CASSRHDAGELFF.